This TCR beta chain appears in the sequencing data of a study of response to subunit inactivated influenza vaccine. Overall study results and limits: Each seasonal influenza vaccination, the authors suggested, recruits few new T cells.

MiXCR, applied by TCRdb to the RT-PCR reads, yields one record per CDR3 protein. The table has about 190,000 distinct CDR3 sequences, under 15% seen once. This clonotype came up many times. What it recognizes is unknown. The CDR3 has 13 residues. Germline V lookup: CDR1 MNHEY, CDR2 SMNVEV (reference sequence). J lost 4 bases, V lost 3 bases, and 2 bases had no gene match. The chain recombines TRBV27 with TRBJ1-1; 7 nucleotides align to TRBD1. Source: CD8+ T cells sorted from PBMCs, taken about 5 days after vaccination. The origin of this receptor is a middle-aged man who received an inactivated influenza vaccine. The DNA of the CDR3 is TGTGCCAGCAGTTTGGGACAGAGCACTGAAGCTTTCTTT. Its translation is CASSLGQSTEAFF.